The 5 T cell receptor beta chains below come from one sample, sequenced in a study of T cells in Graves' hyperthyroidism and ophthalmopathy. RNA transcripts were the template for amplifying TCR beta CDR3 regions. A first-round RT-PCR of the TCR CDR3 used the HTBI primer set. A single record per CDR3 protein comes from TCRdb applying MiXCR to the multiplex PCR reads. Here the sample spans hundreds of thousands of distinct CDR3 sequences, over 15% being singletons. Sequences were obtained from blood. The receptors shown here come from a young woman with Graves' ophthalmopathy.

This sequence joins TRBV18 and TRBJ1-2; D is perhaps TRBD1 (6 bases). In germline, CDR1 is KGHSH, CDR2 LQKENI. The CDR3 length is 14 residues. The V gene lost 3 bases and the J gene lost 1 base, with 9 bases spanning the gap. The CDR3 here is CASSPNRVNYGYTF. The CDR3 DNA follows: TGTGCCAGCTCACCGAACAGGGTTAACTATGGCTACACCTTC.

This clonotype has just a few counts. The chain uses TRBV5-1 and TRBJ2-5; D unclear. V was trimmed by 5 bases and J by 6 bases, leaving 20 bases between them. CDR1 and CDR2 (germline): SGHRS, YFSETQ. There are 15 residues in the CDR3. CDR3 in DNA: TGCGCCAGCAGGATGGACGGAGAAGGATTTAAGACCCAGTACTTC. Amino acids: CASRMDGEGFKTQYF.

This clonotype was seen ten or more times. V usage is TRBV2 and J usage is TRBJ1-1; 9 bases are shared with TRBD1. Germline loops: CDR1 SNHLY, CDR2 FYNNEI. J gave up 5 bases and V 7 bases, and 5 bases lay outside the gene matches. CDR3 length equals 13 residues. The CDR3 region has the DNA TGTGCCAGCATCCTGACAGGGGGGACTGAAGCTTTCTTT. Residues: CASILTGGTEAFF.

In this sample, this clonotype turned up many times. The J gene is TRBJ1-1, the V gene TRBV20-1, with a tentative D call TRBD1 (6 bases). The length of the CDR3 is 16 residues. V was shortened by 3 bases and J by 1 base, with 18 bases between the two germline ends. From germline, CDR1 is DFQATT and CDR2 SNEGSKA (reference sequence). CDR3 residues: CSARAGRLGGNTEAFF. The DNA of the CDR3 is TGCAGTGCTAGGGCCGGACGCTTAGGGGGGAACACTGAAGCTTTCTTT.

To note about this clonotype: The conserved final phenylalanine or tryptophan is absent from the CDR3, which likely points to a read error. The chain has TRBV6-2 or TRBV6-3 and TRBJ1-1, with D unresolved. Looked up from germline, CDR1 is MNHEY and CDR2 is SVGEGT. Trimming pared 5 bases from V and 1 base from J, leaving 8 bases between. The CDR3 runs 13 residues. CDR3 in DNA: TGTGCCAGCAGTAGACGGGAGAACACTGAAGCTTTCCTT. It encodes CASSRRENTEAFL.